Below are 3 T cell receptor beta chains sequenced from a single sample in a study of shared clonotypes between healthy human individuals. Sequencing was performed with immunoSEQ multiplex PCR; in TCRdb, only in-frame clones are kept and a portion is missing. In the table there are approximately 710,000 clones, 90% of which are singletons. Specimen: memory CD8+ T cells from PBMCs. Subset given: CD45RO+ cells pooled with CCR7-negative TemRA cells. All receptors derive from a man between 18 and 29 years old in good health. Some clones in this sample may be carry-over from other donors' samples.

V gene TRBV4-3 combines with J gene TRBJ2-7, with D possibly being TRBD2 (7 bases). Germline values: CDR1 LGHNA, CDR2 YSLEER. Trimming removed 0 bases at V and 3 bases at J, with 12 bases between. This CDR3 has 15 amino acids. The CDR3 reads CASSQDAGAHYEQYF. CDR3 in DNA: TGCGCCAGCAGCCAAGATGCGGGGGCCCACTACGAGCAGTACTTC.

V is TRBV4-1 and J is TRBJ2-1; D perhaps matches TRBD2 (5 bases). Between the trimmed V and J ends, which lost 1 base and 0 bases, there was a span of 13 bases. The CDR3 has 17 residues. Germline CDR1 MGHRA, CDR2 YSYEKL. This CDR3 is CASSQGGYRDSYNEQFF. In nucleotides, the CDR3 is TGCGCCAGCAGCCAAGGAGGGTACCGGGACTCCTACAATGAGCAGTTCTTC.

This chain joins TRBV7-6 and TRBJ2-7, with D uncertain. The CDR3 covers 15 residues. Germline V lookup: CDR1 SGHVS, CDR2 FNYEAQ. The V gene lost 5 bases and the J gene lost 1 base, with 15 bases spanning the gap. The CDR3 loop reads CASSEEPPRSYEQYF. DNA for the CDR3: TGTGCCAGCAGCGAAGAGCCCCCGCGTTCCTACGAGCAGTACTTC.